This entry lists 13 T cell receptor beta chains sequenced from one sample in a study of early T cells in non-severe SARS-CoV-2 infection (dated by TCRdb to about 2021). The library was built by means of 5' RACE. TCRdb lists the instrument as NextSeq 500. The public reads were reanalyzed by TCRdb: fastp trimming at Q25, MiXCR alignment, in-frame beta chains only. CDR3 protein sequences are deduplicated, and each keeps its most common genes and DNA. Present in this sample are 60,000 to 70,000 distinct CDR3 sequences, around 8.7% of which were seen just once. The ten most abundant clones make up about 3.5% of the sample. The sequencing sample was made of whole blood. The receptors here all came from an adult who was a healthcare worker with PCR-confirmed SARS-CoV-2 infection or an uninfected control (not recorded which).

The CDR3 protein is CASSPGTEPSVELFF. In DNA, the CDR3 is TGTGCCAGCAGCCCCGGGACAGAGCCCAGTGTGGAGCTGTTTTTT. The chain recombines TRBV7-3 with TRBJ2-2; TRBD1 agrees at 7 bases. The CDR3 totals 15 residues. Germline V gene data show CDR1 as SGHTA and CDR2 as FQGTGA. V was pared by 5 bases and J by 10 bases, with 13 bases of the junction left unmatched.

The chain uses TRBV7-6 and TRBJ1-1, with D maybe TRBD1 (5 bases). Trimming removed 5 bases at V and 1 base at J, with 17 bases between. The CDR3 loop spans 16 amino acids. Germline CDR1 SGHVS, CDR2 FNYEAQ. DNA for the CDR3: TGTGCCAGCAGCCACGCGGGGGGGAGACCGAACACTGAAGCTTTCTTT. Its protein product is CASSHAGGRPNTEAFF.

This clonotype was found many times. The chain uses TRBV5-1 and TRBJ1-6; D is unclear. CDR3 size: 15 residues. Trimming pared 5 bases from V and 9 bases from J, leaving 18 bases between. Germline values: CDR1 SGHRS, CDR2 YFSETQ. CDR3 region: CASSTEGTSGSPLHF. The DNA for the CDR3 is TGCGCCAGCAGTACGGAAGGAACCTCGGGTTCACCCCTCCACTTT.

There are many counts of this clonotype. The V call is TRBV6-5, the J call TRBJ2-7; 8 nucleotides line up with TRBD1. The CDR3 is made up of 15 amino acids. The J segment lost 7 bases and the V segment lost 6 bases, leaving 14 bases of the junction unmatched. CDR1 is MNHEY, CDR2 SVGAGI, per germline. The CDR3, as DNA: TGTGCCAGCAGACCAACAGGGGGACCGGGTGGTGAGCAGTACTTC. This sequence encodes CASRPTGGPGGEQYF.

This clonotype showed up many times. This chain connects TRBV7-3 to TRBJ1-1; weak D call: TRBD1 (6 bases). The CDR3 consists of 13 residues. In germline, CDR1 is SGHTA, CDR2 FQGTGA. V lost 5 bases, J lost 3 bases, and 10 bases lay in between. The CDR3 here is CASSLNRDTEAFF. The CDR3 nucleotides read TGTGCCAGCAGCCTTAACAGGGACACTGAAGCTTTCTTT.

This clonotype has only a few counts. The rearrangement links TRBV20-1 to TRBJ2-1; 9 bases are a match to TRBD2. The germline V gene encodes CDR1 DFQATT and CDR2 SNEGSKA (reference sequence). V lost 1 base to trimming and J lost 8 bases; unmatched junction nucleotides: 0. This CDR3 is 12 amino acids long. The CDR3 nucleotides read TGCAGTGCTAGAGGCGGGAGGGATGAGCAGTTCTTC. As protein: CSARGGRDEQFF.

This clonotype was observed many times. This chain uses TRBV29-1 with TRBJ2-3; 11 bases fit TRBD2. Germline CDR1 and CDR2: SQVTM and ANQGSEA. The CDR3 contains 16 residues. V dropped 2 bases and J dropped 1; count of bases not matched to a gene: 5. The CDR3 DNA reads as TGCAGCGTTGAAACTAGCGGGAGTCCCGGCACAGATACGCAGTATTTT. This codes for CSVETSGSPGTDTQYF.

This clonotype turned up a few times. The V and J genes are TRBV19 and TRBJ2-4, with D possibly TRBD2 on 6 matching bases. The germline V gene has CDR1 LNHDA and CDR2 SQIVND (reference sequence). Trimming took off 3 bases at V and 2 bases at J, with 14 bases between the two ends. CDR3 length: 16 amino acids. The CDR3 spells CASSIGLEGPKNIQYF. CDR3 DNA: TGTGCCAGTAGTATCGGGCTGGAGGGTCCCAAAAACATTCAGTACTTC.

The chain has TRBV5-4 and TRBJ2-4, with D possibly matching TRBD2 (6 bases). The CDR3 contains 13 residues. Trimming left V 9 bases short and J 1 base short, with 11 bases between. Per germline, CDR1 SGHNT and CDR2 YYREEE (reference sequence). The CDR3 bases are TGTGCCACCCGGGAGATTGCCAAAAACATTCAGTACTTC. Protein: CATREIAKNIQYF.

This clonotype was observed a few times. The DNA of the CDR3 is TGTGCCAGCAGCCAAGACTCCGCCCAGTACTTC. It encodes CASSQDSAQYF. The chain couples TRBV14 to TRBJ2-5; D unresolved. Trimming took 0 bases from V and 9 from J, leaving 5 bases between them. Germline CDR1 is SGHDN and CDR2 is FVKESK. The CDR3 totals 11 residues.

The chain couples TRBV7-6 to TRBJ2-2; D could derive from TRBD1 or TRBD2 (6 bases each). CDR1 is SGHVS, CDR2 FNYEAQ, per germline. This CDR3 has 16 amino acids. With 5 bases removed from V and 3 bases from J, the gap between germline ends came to 16 bases. The chain's CDR3 is CASSPVVGGDTGELFF. DNA of the CDR3: TGTGCCAGCAGCCCCGTCGTGGGGGGCGACACCGGGGAGCTGTTTTTT.

The V call is TRBV4-3, the J call TRBJ2-5; 7 bases line up with TRBD2. V shed 0 bases, J shed 5 bases, and the junction held 9 bases outside the gene matches. Looked up from germline, CDR1 is LGHNA and CDR2 is YSLEER. The CDR3 sequence is 16 residues long. This chain's CDR3 is CASSQEVRGREETQYF. The CDR3 bases are TGCGCCAGCAGCCAAGAGGTGCGCGGGAGAGAGGAGACCCAGTACTTC.

The chain recombines TRBV18 with TRBJ2-5; 10 bases align to TRBD2. In germline, CDR1 is KGHSH, CDR2 LQKENI. Trimming took 0 bases from V and 5 from J; bases not matched to a gene: 3. This CDR3 spans 15 amino acids. The chain's CDR3 is CASSPPSGRMETQYF. The DNA for the CDR3 is TGTGCCAGCTCACCACCTAGCGGGAGGATGGAGACCCAGTACTTC.